This T cell receptor beta chain was identified during a study of tumor-infiltrating T cells and Merkel cell polyomavirus (dated by TCRdb to between 2016 and 2019). For context, the study as a whole: The study examined CD8+ T cells specific for the Merkel cell polyomavirus KLL epitope in Merkel cell carcinoma patients. Across the study, one tumor sample was obtained as a frozen nodal tumor digest and one as a flash-frozen core biopsy of a metastasis. Most of the whole-tumor samples were approximately 25-micron curls sectioned from formalin-fixed, paraffin-embedded tissue blocks. Patients came in at different disease stages and had a median follow-up of 2.7 years, ranging from roughly 1.1 to 6.0 years. Varied, non-standardized therapies, including chemotherapy, radiation and immunotherapies, were received by the patients. In 14 to 15 samples, KLL-tetramer-sorted cells taken from blood or tumor-infiltrating lymphocytes underwent TRB sequencing, as did some 12 matched whole-tumor samples.

After removal of 3 bases from V and 6 bases from J, the junction retains 9 bases not matched to a gene. The CDR3, from cysteine to phenylalanine, totals 17 residues. The entry retains the CDR3 DNA only, 51 bases that are in frame from base 1. CDR1 and CDR2 are read off the germline V gene as MGHRA and YSYEKL. Library construction relied on the immunoSEQ multiplex PCR assay. Genomic DNA extraction, TRB sequencing and normalization were carried out by Adaptive Biotechnologies (Seattle, WA). Processing in the source paper ran as follows. Clonality was calculated as one minus the Shannon entropy of productive TRB sequences, normalized by log2 of unique productive sequences. KLL-specific clonotypes in tumors were identified by matching TCRbeta CDR3 amino acid sequences to those from the tetramer-sorted sample of each patient. TCRdb re-hosts the immuneACCESS table, in-frame sequences only. Its copies lack some clones; in the studies checked, an unresolved V gene accounts for under half of them, and the cause for the rest is not known. Clone size and V and J calls were adopted from that table, with D and trimming inferred from the DNA. The sample profile shows 20,000 to 30,000 clones; 70% to 90% of them were found once. The ten largest clones represent around 2.5% of the sample.

Overall results and qualifications from the work: The small sample size of the study (n = 12 patients) is a limitation. Because only a single viral epitope was studied, T cells directed against other Merkel cell polyomavirus epitopes were not captured. KLL-specific TRB repertoires were diverse and mostly private, with just one public clonotype, shared by two patients, among hundreds of unique sequences. Significantly improved MCC-specific survival was associated with a higher intratumoral fraction of KLL-specific T cells (roughly 1.8-18% versus roughly 0-0.15%). A significant MCC-specific survival advantage (P = 0.0051) was associated with a greater number of unique KLL-specific clonotypes in tumors (about 5-110 vs 0-3).

Robust positive staining for Merkel cell polyomavirus Large T antigen was observed by immunohistochemistry in the tumors of all patients. The study included about eleven Merkel cell carcinoma patients whose blood and/or cultured TIL contained robust KLL-tetramer+ populations exceeding 0.04% of CD8+ T cells. Every patient was Caucasian, and patient ages had a median of approximately 60 years and ranged from about 50 to 85 years. Lymph node tumors were analyzed for patients with unknown primaries who presented with nodal disease, or when there was not enough primary tissue. Worth noting for this clone: Its antigen remains unidentified. Base-call qualities are not available, and no considerably larger clone is one nucleotide away.

The sample consisted of lymph node tissue. Recombination joined TRBV4-1 with TRBJ1-5, with TRBD1 matching 12 junction bases. This clonotype was obtained from a man in his forties or fifties with Merkel cell carcinoma. The DNA sequence follows: TGCGCCAGCAGCCACCCGCCGGGACAGGGGGCGAGTCAGCCCCAGCATTTT. Its protein is CASSHPPGQGASQPQHF.